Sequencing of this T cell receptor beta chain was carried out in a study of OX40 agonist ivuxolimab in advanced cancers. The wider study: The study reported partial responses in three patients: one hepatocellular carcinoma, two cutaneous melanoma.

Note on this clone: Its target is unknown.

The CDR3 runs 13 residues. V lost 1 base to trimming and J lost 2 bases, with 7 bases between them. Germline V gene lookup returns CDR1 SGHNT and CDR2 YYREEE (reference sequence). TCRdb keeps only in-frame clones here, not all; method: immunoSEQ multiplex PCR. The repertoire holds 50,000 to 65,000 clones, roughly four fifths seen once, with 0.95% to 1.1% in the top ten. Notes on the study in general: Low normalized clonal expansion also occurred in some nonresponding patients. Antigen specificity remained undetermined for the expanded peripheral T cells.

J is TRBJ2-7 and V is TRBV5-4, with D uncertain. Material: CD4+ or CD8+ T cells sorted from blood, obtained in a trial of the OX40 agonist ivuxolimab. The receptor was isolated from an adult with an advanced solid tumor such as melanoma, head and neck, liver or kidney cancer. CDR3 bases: TGTGCCAGCAGCTTGAGGTCCACCTACGAGCAGTACTTC. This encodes CASSLRSTYEQYF.